The 24 T cell receptor beta chains below come from one sample, sequenced in a study of blood T cells in healthy people across ages. Combining a sample-barcoded 5' primer with a J-beta primer mix, a second PCR ran for about 7 to 11 cycles. TCRdb independently ran MiXCR on the 5' RACE reads; one entry per CDR3 protein. The table lists some 1.5 million distinct CDR3 sequences, 28% of them singletons. Sequencing used blood. These receptors originate from a woman aged 25 to 39 in good health.

The chain links TRBV20-1 to TRBJ2-3; D might be TRBD2 (7 bases). The CDR3 spans 14 residues. From germline, CDR1 is DFQATT and CDR2 SNEGSKA (reference sequence). V gave up 3 bases and J gave up 2 bases, with 12 bases separating them. CDR3 in DNA: TGCAGTGCTAGCTCGGCGGGGGCCACAGATACGCAGTATTTT. Translating gives CSASSAGATDTQYF.

This sequence joins TRBV6-5 and TRBJ2-1; 9 bases agree with TRBD1. Unmatched junction bases numbered 10, after V lost 6 bases and J lost 7 bases. The germline gives CDR1 MNHEY, CDR2 SVGAGI. The CDR3 has 15 residues. The CDR3 loop is CASSPSGTGNNEQFF. The CDR3 DNA follows: TGTGCCAGCAGCCCCTCCGGGACAGGGAATAATGAGCAGTTCTTC.

This clonotype was recorded a few times. The CDR3 is CATEQGPGAYGYTF. The CDR3 nucleotides are TGTGCCACCGAACAGGGACCGGGGGCCTATGGCTACACCTTC. This chain links TRBV2 with TRBJ1-2; D perhaps matches TRBD1 (6 bases). Trimming stripped 10 bases from V and 4 bases from J, with 19 bases between. CDR1 and CDR2 (germline): SNHLY, FYNNEI. The CDR3 has 14 residues.

The chain uses TRBV11-2 and TRBJ2-5, with a tentative D call TRBD2 (5 bases). The CDR3 has 16 amino acids. Germline V gene sequence: CDR1 SGHAT, CDR2 FQNNGV. With 4 bases removed from V and 2 bases from J, the gap between germline ends came to 17 bases. CDR3 amino acids: CASSSLQDRGQETQYF. The CDR3 nucleotides are TGTGCCAGCAGCTCCCTGCAGGACCGAGGGCAAGAGACCCAGTACTTC.

The rearrangement uses TRBV12-5 and TRBJ1-5; tentative D call: TRBD1 (5 bases). From germline, CDR1 is LGHNT and CDR2 FRNRAP. Trimming stripped 4 bases from V and 0 bases from J, with 16 bases between. There are 17 residues in the CDR3. This CDR3 is CASGSRDGSYSNQPQHF. The CDR3, as DNA: TGTGCTAGTGGTTCCCGGGACGGGAGTTATAGCAATCAGCCCCAGCATTTT.

The chain uses TRBV20-1 and TRBJ2-4, with a weak D call TRBD1 (7 bases). Trimming stripped 7 bases from V and 13 bases from J, with 20 bases between. The CDR3 loop spans 12 amino acids. CDR1 and CDR2 from the germline V gene are DFQATT and SNEGSKA (reference sequence). CDR3 in DNA: TGCAGTGTCAACGACAGGGAACGGGAGCAGTACTTC. Encoded protein: CSVNDREREQYF.

V and J are TRBV20-1 and TRBJ1-5, with 9 bases aligning to TRBD1. This CDR3 contains 15 residues. Germline V lookup: CDR1 DFQATT, CDR2 SNEGSKA (reference sequence). The J segment lost 1 base and the V segment lost 0 bases, leaving 1 base of the junction unmatched. CDR3 sequence: CSARETGGSNQPQHF. CDR3 DNA: TGCAGTGCTAGAGAGACAGGGGGAAGCAATCAGCCCCAGCATTTT.

Comments on this clonotype: Relative to the germline gene, one junction end is altered; a read error may explain this. The rearrangement uses TRBV7-2 and TRBJ2-3, with 8 bases aligning to TRBD2. The CDR3 contains 14 residues. Germline V gene sequence: CDR1 SGHTA, CDR2 FQGNSA. In nucleotides, the CDR3 is TGTGCCAGCAGTCAAGGACTAGCCGCAGATACGGAGTATTTT. Protein product: CASSQGLAADTEYF. The whole variable domain, filled in from reference TRBV7-2 and TRBJ2-3, reads GAGVSQSPSNKVTEKGKDVELRCDPISGHTALYWYRQSLGQGLEFLIYFQGNSAPDKSGLPSDRFSAERTGGSVSTLTIQRTQQEDSAVYLCASSQGLAADTEYFGPGTRLTVL.

Only a few counts were recorded for this clonotype. This sequence joins TRBV12-3 or TRBV12-4 and TRBJ2-3; 9 bases are a match to TRBD1. V lost 4 bases to trimming and J lost 9 bases; unmatched junction nucleotides: 11. The CDR3 sequence is 15 residues long. The CDR3 coding sequence is TGTGCCAGCAGTTCCCGGGGACAGGGTCTGGCGACGCAGTATTTT. Protein product: CASSSRGQGLATQYF.

This clonotype turned up a few times. V is TRBV7-2 and J is TRBJ2-1; TRBD2 aligns across 10 bases. The CDR3 is 15 residues long. Germline CDR1 reads SGHTA; CDR2 reads FQGNSA. Trimming cost V 1 base and J 6 bases; bases outside gene matches: 3. The DNA of the CDR3 is TGTGCCAGCAGCTTAGACCTAGCGGGAGTCAATGAGCAGTTCTTC. Its protein product is CASSLDLAGVNEQFF.

At least ten counts were recorded for this clonotype. A junction boundary mismatches the germline segment, possibly from a read error. V is TRBV5-5 and J is TRBJ2-7; D unresolved. This CDR3 comprises 13 residues. Germline V gene sequence: CDR1 SGHKS, CDR2 YYEKEE (reference sequence). CDR3 region: CASILYGKYEQYF. CDR3 nucleotides: TGTGCCAGCATCTTGTACGGAAAATACGAGCAGTACTTC. Full variable domain (outside the CDR3, taken from reference TRBV5-5 and TRBJ2-7): DAGVTQSPTHLIKTRGQQVTLRCSPISGHKSVSWYQQVLGQGPQFIFQYYEKEERGRGNFPDRFSARQFPNYSSELNVNALLLGDSALYLCASILYGKYEQYFGPGTRLTVT.

The gene calls are TRBV3-1 and TRBJ2-5; D might be TRBD1 or TRBD2, each matching 5 bases. The germline V gene encodes CDR1 LGHDT and CDR2 YNNKEL (reference sequence). Deletions cut 4 bases from V and 4 bases from J, with 16 bases between. The length of the CDR3 is 15 residues. CDR3 loop: CASSPTGTNGETQYF. The CDR3 coding sequence is TGTGCCAGCAGCCCTACCGGGACCAACGGAGAGACCCAGTACTTC.

In this sample, this clonotype turned up a few times. This chain uses TRBV20-1 with TRBJ2-1; 11 nucleotides match TRBD2. The CDR3 contains 16 residues. CDR1 and CDR2 from the germline V gene are DFQATT and SNEGSKA (reference sequence). V lost 4 bases, J lost 4 bases, and 9 bases stayed unmatched. The chain's CDR3 is CSANLGTSGLYNEQFF. DNA of the CDR3: TGCAGTGCTAATTTGGGGACTAGCGGTCTGTACAATGAGCAGTTCTTC.

This chain joins TRBV20-1 and TRBJ2-1; the match to TRBD2 covers 10 bases. Looked up from germline, CDR1 is DFQATT and CDR2 is SNEGSKA (reference sequence). Trimming took 2 bases from V and 7 from J; bases not matched to a gene: 5. The length of the CDR3 is 14 residues. The CDR3 nucleotides are TGCAGTGCTAGACTAGCGGGAGTTGTAAATGAGCAGTTCTTC. Residues: CSARLAGVVNEQFF.

This clonotype showed up just once. The V gene is TRBV12-3 or TRBV12-4, the J gene TRBJ1-1; 9 bases agree with TRBD1. V dropped 4 bases and J dropped 0; count of bases not matched to a gene: 12. This CDR3 contains 18 residues. The CDR3, as DNA: TGTGCCAGCAGTTCGCTCCAACCGGGACAGGGCATGAACACTGAAGCTTTCTTT. Translated, it gives CASSSLQPGQGMNTEAFF.

The V and J genes are TRBV7-3 and TRBJ2-1, with 10 bases identical to TRBD1. CDR1 SGHTA and CDR2 FQGTGA come from the germline V gene. V was pared by 4 bases and J by 8 bases, with 11 bases of the junction left unmatched. CDR3 length: 16 amino acids. CDR3: CASSYRTGGAGDEQFF. The CDR3 DNA sequence: TGTGCCAGCAGCTATAGGACAGGGGGTGCGGGGGATGAGCAGTTCTTC.

This clonotype was counted between two and nine times. CDR3 sequence: CASSLSLGGAEQYF. As DNA, the CDR3 is TGTGCCAGCAGTCTAAGCTTAGGGGGGGCTGAGCAGTACTTC. The rearrangement uses TRBV28 and TRBJ2-7, with a possible D match to TRBD2 (7 bases). Trimming pared 5 bases from V and 7 bases from J, leaving 18 bases between. Germline V CDR1 and CDR2: MDHEN, SYDVKM. The CDR3 runs 14 residues.

This chain uses TRBV12-5 with TRBJ2-1; D is perhaps TRBD2 (5 bases). Trimming removed 4 bases at V and 5 bases at J, with 12 bases between. The CDR3 spans 14 residues. Germline V gene sequence: CDR1 LGHNT, CDR2 FRNRAP. The CDR3 spells CASGSSRTDNEQFF. The DNA for the CDR3 is TGTGCTAGTGGTTCATCAAGGACTGACAATGAGCAGTTCTTC.

V gene TRBV7-9 combines with J gene TRBJ2-1, with 9 bases identical to TRBD1. In germline, CDR1 is SEHNR, CDR2 FQNEAQ (reference sequence). The CDR3 has 14 amino acids. The V segment lost 6 bases and the J segment 8 bases; nucleotides outside the gene matches: 8. The chain's CDR3 is CASRLPTGGYEQFF. The CDR3 nucleotides read TGTGCCAGCAGATTACCAACAGGGGGCTATGAGCAGTTCTTC.

The chain joins TRBV5-1 to TRBJ2-5; TRBD2 matches at 8 bases. This CDR3 comprises 15 residues. V shed 0 bases, J shed 6 bases, and the junction held 7 bases outside the gene matches. Germline V gene data show CDR1 as SGHRS and CDR2 as YFSETQ. This CDR3 is CASSLGGGNEKTQYF. The CDR3 coding sequence is TGCGCCAGCAGCTTGGGCGGGGGGAATGAGAAGACCCAGTACTTC.

This chain connects TRBV20-1 to TRBJ2-6, with D perhaps given as TRBD1 or TRBD2 (6 bases each). The V gene's germline CDR1 is DFQATT and CDR2 SNEGSKA (reference sequence). V lost 0 bases and J 4 bases, leaving 16 bases between the germline ends. This CDR3 comprises 17 residues. The CDR3 DNA reads as TGCAGTGCTAGAGATAAGGTTTGGGGGGCGGGGGCCAACGTCCTGACTTTC. Translating it yields CSARDKVWGAGANVLTF.

This clonotype was observed a few times. The junction does not match germline at one end; this may be a read error. The chain combines TRBV24-1 with TRBJ2-3, with D possibly being TRBD2 (6 bases). The CDR3 runs to 14 residues. Germline V gene lookup returns CDR1 KGHDR and CDR2 SFDVKD. Written as DNA, the CDR3 is TGTTCCACCAGTGATCCGGGGGAGACAGATACGCAGTATTTT. Translated: CSTSDPGETDTQYF.

The chain joins TRBV5-6 to TRBJ2-1, with 7 bases aligning to TRBD1. Germline values: CDR1 SGHDT, CDR2 YYEEEE. With 0 bases clipped from V and 3 bases from J, the junction kept 6 bases outside the gene matches. CDR3 size: 16 residues. CDR3 coding DNA: TGTGCCAGCAGCTTGGGGACGACAGGGTACTACAATGAGCAGTTCTTC. Encoded protein: CASSLGTTGYYNEQFF.

V and J are TRBV29-1 and TRBJ2-1, with D possibly matching TRBD1 (6 bases). Per germline, CDR1 SQVTM and CDR2 ANQGSEA. The CDR3 consists of 15 residues. The ends were cut back, 7 bases at V and 4 bases at J, with 20 bases in the middle. The CDR3 loop reads CSALTGQHPYNEQFF. CDR3 coding DNA: TGCAGCGCCCTGACAGGCCAGCATCCTTACAATGAGCAGTTCTTC.